One sample yielded the 30 T cell receptor beta chains listed below, sequenced in a study of Graves' ophthalmopathy and Graves' hyperthyroidism. TCR beta CDR3 amplification used RNA transcripts. The library came from an HTBI-primed first-round RT-PCR and a second-round multiplex PCR. Using its own MiXCR run on the multiplex PCR reads, TCRdb lists one record per CDR3 protein. The sample records almost 750,000 distinct CDR3 sequences, 40% being singletons. The material sequenced was peripheral blood. Receptor source: an adult man with Graves' ophthalmopathy.

A note on this clonotype: One end of the junction fails to match germline, which may point to a read error. CDR3 nucleotides: TGTGCCAGCAGTAACCCGGACAGGGGCTACGAGCAGTACTTC. Its protein is CASSNPDRGYEQYF. This chain joins TRBV24-1 and TRBJ2-7, with TRBD1 matching 9 bases. Germline V gives CDR1 KGHDR, CDR2 SFDVKD. This CDR3 is 14 amino acids long.

The table lists this clonotype with many counts. CDR3 bases: TGTGCCAGCAGCCGCCGGGACTCCAATTCACCCCTCCACTTT. As protein: CASSRRDSNSPLHF. The genes are TRBV7-6 and TRBJ1-6, with D perhaps matching TRBD1 (5 bases). The V gene's germline CDR1 is SGHVS and CDR2 FNYEAQ. Trimming shortened V by 5 bases and J by 7 bases, and 12 bases separated the two germline ends. This CDR3 is built from 14 residues.

This clonotype appeared many times. This chain joins TRBV29-1 and TRBJ2-2; D remains unclear. Germline V gene lookup returns CDR1 SQVTM and CDR2 ANQGSEA. The V end lost 5 bases, the J end lost 7 bases, and 11 bases lay between the germline ends. The CDR3 is 12 amino acids. The CDR3 is CSVREAGGELFF. The CDR3 nucleotides are TGCAGCGTTCGAGAGGCCGGCGGGGAGCTGTTTTTT.

The chain couples TRBV19 to TRBJ1-1; the D is unclear. This CDR3 comprises 14 residues. Trimming pared 3 bases from V and 5 bases from J, leaving 13 bases between. The germline V gene has CDR1 LNHDA and CDR2 SQIVND (reference sequence). This CDR3 is CASSIYKVRTEAFF. In DNA, the CDR3 is TGTGCCAGTAGTATTTATAAGGTGAGGACTGAAGCTTTCTTT.

This rearrangement joins TRBV20-1 to TRBJ1-5; 10 bases fit TRBD1. Germline values: CDR1 DFQATT, CDR2 SNEGSKA (reference sequence). The CDR3 is made up of 15 amino acids. Trimming at V came to 0 bases and at J to 7 bases, leaving 6 bases not matched to a gene. Written as DNA, the CDR3 is TGCAGTGCTAGAGATGTGGGACAGGGGAGACAGCCCCAGCATTTT. This sequence encodes CSARDVGQGRQPQHF.

On this clonotype itself: The conserved final phenylalanine or tryptophan is absent from the CDR3, which likely points to a read error. The chain employs TRBV20-1 and TRBJ1-1; D is ambiguous. The CDR3 consists of 10 residues. V shed 6 bases and J shed 1 base, with 3 bases lying between them. Germline values: CDR1 DFQATT, CDR2 SNEGSKA (reference sequence). As DNA, the CDR3 is TGCAGTGCAGCGAACACTGAAGCTTTCCTT. Translating gives CSAANTEAFL.

This clonotype has only a few counts. This chain uses TRBV10-3 with TRBJ2-7, with D tentatively TRBD2 (6 bases). The CDR3 has 14 amino acids. Trimming shortened V by 10 bases and J by 3 bases, and 19 bases separated the two germline ends. CDR1 and CDR2 from the germline V gene are ENHRY and SYGVKD. The chain's CDR3 is CASSNHGGRYEQYF. The CDR3 bases are TGTGCCAGCAGCAACCACGGAGGGCGCTACGAGCAGTACTTC.

On this clonotype: Lacking the conserved final phenylalanine or tryptophan, this CDR3 likely reflects a read error. This chain uses TRBV11-2 with TRBJ1-1; TRBD1 matches at 7 bases. CDR1 and CDR2 from the germline V gene are SGHAT and FQNNGV. The CDR3 spans 17 residues. Germline trimming cut 1 base from V and 3 bases from J; bases unmatched to any gene: 11. The CDR3 is CASSLAGQGVVDTEAFL. CDR3 nucleotide sequence: TGTGCCAGCAGCTTAGCCGGGCAGGGGGTGGTTGACACTGAAGCTTTCCTT.

The rearrangement joins TRBV29-1 to TRBJ2-3; 9 bases agree with TRBD1. The CDR3 length is 13 residues. The V gene's germline CDR1 is SQVTM and CDR2 ANQGSEA. The V gene end was trimmed by 5 bases and the J gene end by 6 bases; junction bases not matched to a gene: 6. The CDR3 DNA follows: TGCAGCGTTTACGGACAGGGGATTGATACGCAGTATTTT. It is translated as CSVYGQGIDTQYF.

The chain combines TRBV7-9 with TRBJ2-7; D is undetermined. The CDR3 loop spans 15 amino acids. The V gene lost 2 bases and the J gene lost 4 bases, with 15 bases spanning the gap. CDR1 and CDR2 (germline): SEHNR, FQNEAQ (reference sequence). The CDR3 sequence: CASSLIAFAGYEQYF. The CDR3 bases are TGTGCCAGCAGCTTAATCGCCTTCGCCGGTTACGAGCAGTACTTC.

The chain links TRBV7-9 to TRBJ1-5, with 7 bases fitting TRBD1. Trimming at V came to 1 base and at J to 2 bases, leaving 8 bases not matched to a gene. CDR1 is SEHNR, CDR2 FQNEAQ, per germline (reference sequence). The CDR3 contains 17 residues. The CDR3 DNA sequence: TGTGCCAGCAGCTTAGTCGTAGGGGGCTTGGGCAATCAGCCCCAGCATTTT. Amino acids: CASSLVVGGLGNQPQHF.

This clonotype was found a few times. The CDR3 DNA sequence: TGTGCCAGCAGCTTTTTCGTGGGACAGGGTACCTACGAGCAGTACTTC. Protein: CASSFFVGQGTYEQYF. The V and J genes are TRBV7-2 and TRBJ2-7, with TRBD1 identical over 9 bases. The V gene end was trimmed by 3 bases and the J gene end by 2 bases; junction bases not matched to a gene: 8. The CDR3 runs to 16 residues. Germline V gives CDR1 SGHTA, CDR2 FQGNSA.

This clonotype was detected many times. The CDR3 nucleotides read TGTGCCAGCAGTCCCTCCGGGAGGAACACTGAAGCTTTCTTT. Its protein product is CASSPSGRNTEAFF. The chain recombines TRBV6-5 with TRBJ1-1; D uncertain. CDR1 is MNHEY, CDR2 SVGAGI, per germline. This CDR3 has 14 residues. Trimming removed 5 bases from V and 1 base from J, with 11 bases in between.

This clonotype was seen ten or more times. The chain employs TRBV7-6 and TRBJ1-4; D is unresolved. V shed 3 bases and J shed 7 bases, with 6 bases lying between them. Germline V CDR1 and CDR2: SGHVS, FNYEAQ. This CDR3 is 12 amino acids long. The CDR3 nucleotides read TGTGCCAGCAGCTTGGGCCCTGAAAAACTGTTTTTT. Encoded protein: CASSLGPEKLFF.

This clonotype was detected ten times or more. This chain links TRBV9 with TRBJ2-1; D is ambiguous. Trimming removed 2 bases from V and 4 bases from J, with 4 bases in between. This CDR3 is built from 12 residues. Germline CDR1 is SGDLS and CDR2 is YYNGEE. CDR3 protein: CASSVGYNEQFF. CDR3 bases: TGTGCCAGCAGCGTGGGGTACAATGAGCAGTTCTTC.

A remark on this clonotype: The junction does not match germline at one end; this may be a read error. The chain couples TRBV2 to TRBJ2-6; D unresolved. Germline V gene data show CDR1 as SNHLY and CDR2 as FYNNEI. CDR3 size: 13 residues. The CDR3 protein is CASVRYGVNVLTF. Here the CDR3 DNA reads TGTGCCAGTGTGCGCTATGGGGTCAACGTCCTGACTTTC.

This clonotype came up many times. The chain uses TRBV10-1 and TRBJ2-7; D is undetermined. The CDR3 loop spans 14 amino acids. CDR1 WNHNN and CDR2 SYGVQD come from the germline V gene (reference sequence). The V gene lost 5 bases and the J gene lost 6 bases, with 17 bases spanning the gap. The CDR3 DNA sequence: TGCGCCAGCAGTCCCGACTTGTTGGCCCGCGAGCAGTACTTC. Translating it yields CASSPDLLAREQYF.

As concerns this clonotype: This may be a read error: a much more frequent sequence differs by one nucleotide. The chain has TRBV20-1 and TRBJ2-5; TRBD1 or TRBD2 may be the D gene (5 bases each). This CDR3 has 14 amino acids. V shed 1 base and J shed 3 bases, with 12 bases lying between them. Germline CDR1 DFQATT, CDR2 SNEGSKA (reference sequence). In nucleotides, the CDR3 is TGCAGTGCTAGAGTGGGCGTGGGGGAAGAGACCCAGTACTTC. Its protein product is CSARVGVGEETQYF.

The rearrangement links TRBV7-8 to TRBJ2-5; 10 bases line up with TRBD2. V shed 6 bases, J shed 5 bases, and the junction held 12 bases outside the gene matches. The CDR3 contains 16 residues. Germline V gives CDR1 SGHVS, CDR2 FQNEAQ. CDR3 DNA sequence: TGTGCCAGCAGTTCATCCGGGACTAGCGCCTGGGAGACCCAGTACTTC. Translated: CASSSSGTSAWETQYF.

The chain recombines TRBV10-3 with TRBJ1-2; 8 positions match TRBD1. Germline CDR1 is ENHRY and CDR2 is SYGVKD. The CDR3 covers 14 residues. Here the CDR3 DNA reads TGTGACAGCAGCCCGACAGGGGTTATCTATGGCTACACCTTC. Protein sequence: CDSSPTGVIYGYTF.

This clonotype has ten or more counts. The chain employs TRBV7-9 and TRBJ1-3; 12 nucleotides agree with TRBD1. This CDR3 has 16 amino acids. Germline V gene lookup returns CDR1 SEHNR and CDR2 FQNEAQ (reference sequence). J lost 3 bases, V lost 5 bases, and 5 bases had no gene match. DNA for the CDR3: TGTGCCAGCAGCGACGGGACAGGGGGCGGTGGAAACACCATATATTTT. Translated, it gives CASSDGTGGGGNTIYF.

This clonotype was recorded at least ten times. CDR3 region: CAISESGGRETQYF. CDR3 nucleotides: TGTGCCATCAGTGAGTCAGGGGGCCGAGAGACCCAGTACTTC. The V and J genes are TRBV10-3 and TRBJ2-5; 7 bases are a match to TRBD1. The germline CDR1 and CDR2 sequences are ENHRY and SYGVKD. The CDR3 is 14 residues long. J gave up 4 bases and V 0 bases, and 2 bases lay outside the gene matches.

This clonotype was detected many times. V gene TRBV25-1 combines with J gene TRBJ1-1; D remains ambiguous. Germline V gene lookup returns CDR1 MGHDK and CDR2 SYGVNS. V lost 2 bases to trimming and J lost 1 base, with 5 bases between them. This CDR3 has 13 residues. CDR3 residues: CASSEQPNTEAFF. CDR3 DNA sequence: TGTGCCAGCAGTGAACAGCCGAACACTGAAGCTTTCTTT.

This clonotype was detected only a few times. One end of the junction fails to match germline, which may point to a read error. In DNA form, the CDR3 reads TGCGCCAGCAGCCAAGTCGGGGGACCACGCTATGGCTACACCTTC. It specifies CASSQVGGPRYGYTF. The chain uses TRBV7-2 and TRBJ1-2, with D tentatively TRBD1 (5 bases). CDR3 length: 15 amino acids. CDR1 and CDR2 (germline): SGHTA, FQGNSA.

This chain uses TRBV7-9 with TRBJ2-5, with 7 positions matching TRBD1. CDR3 size: 16 residues. Germline-derived CDR1 and CDR2 are SEHNR and FQNEAQ (reference sequence). V dropped 2 bases and J dropped 2; count of bases not matched to a gene: 8. CDR3 sequence: CASSLIAGTEQETQYF. The CDR3 DNA sequence: TGTGCCAGCAGCTTAATAGCCGGGACAGAGCAAGAGACCCAGTACTTC.

The chain has TRBV9 and TRBJ1-2; TRBD1 agrees at 9 bases. CDR3 length equals 15 residues. The ends lost 4 bases at V and 7 bases at J; junction bases unmatched: 11. Looked up from germline, CDR1 is SGDLS and CDR2 is YYNGEE. The CDR3 region has the DNA TGTGCCAGCAGCTTGGATTACAGGGGGCAGGTTGGCTACACCTTC. Protein: CASSLDYRGQVGYTF.

The chain is built from TRBV20-1 and TRBJ2-7; 7 bases align to TRBD1. V shed 1 base, J shed 3 bases, and the junction held 9 bases outside the gene matches. The CDR3 is 15 residues long. CDR1 and CDR2 (germline): DFQATT, SNEGSKA (reference sequence). The CDR3 bases are TGCAGTGCTAGAGTCCCGACAGGGTTGATCTACGAGCAGTACTTC. Translated, it gives CSARVPTGLIYEQYF.

The V gene is TRBV7-6, the J gene TRBJ2-2, with 9 positions matching TRBD1. The CDR3 spans 15 residues. Losses at the gene ends were 6 bases for V and 4 bases for J; bases not matched to a gene: 6. CDR1 and CDR2 (germline): SGHVS, FNYEAQ. The CDR3 reads CASSSGTGITGELFF. CDR3 sequence (DNA): TGTGCCAGCAGTTCCGGGACAGGGATCACCGGGGAGCTGTTTTTT.

The chain joins TRBV7-8 to TRBJ2-2, with 7 bases aligning to TRBD2. Germline CDR1 SGHVS, CDR2 FQNEAQ. V gave up 1 base and J gave up 5 bases; unmatched junction bases: 4. The CDR3 is made up of 15 amino acids. In DNA, the CDR3 is TGTGCCAGCAGCTTAGTTCGGGGGGAGACCGGGGAGCTGTTTTTT. As protein: CASSLVRGETGELFF.

The V call is TRBV7-8, the J call TRBJ2-5; 11 bases align to TRBD2. The junction had 3 bases not matched to a gene; V was cut back by 9 bases and J by 0 bases. Germline V gene data show CDR1 as SGHVS and CDR2 as FQNEAQ. The CDR3 totals 14 residues. The CDR3 protein is CASASGGNQETQYF. For the CDR3, the DNA is TGTGCCAGTGCTAGCGGGGGGAACCAAGAGACCCAGTACTTC.